A single sample gave rise to the 18 T cell receptor beta chains below, sequenced in a study of blood T cell repertoires in COVID-19. Only in-frame clones appear in the TCRdb table, and some are missing; sequencing was by immunoSEQ multiplex PCR. The table lists about 76,000 clones, about 86% of them singletons. Material: peripheral blood. Receptors were obtained from a human donor in a cohort sampled during active COVID-19.

In this sample, this clone turned up once. V is TRBV29-1 and J is TRBJ1-2, with 11 bases aligning to TRBD1. The CDR3 totals 13 residues. Trimming cost V 6 bases and J 2 bases; bases outside gene matches: 2. Germline CDR1 reads SQVTM; CDR2 reads ANQGSEA. In DNA form, the CDR3 reads TGCAGCGTAGGACAGGGGGCGAACTATGGCTACACCTTC. Translated: CSVGQGANYGYTF.

This chain links TRBV27 with TRBJ2-1, with D possibly TRBD1 on 5 matching bases. The germline V gene encodes CDR1 MNHEY and CDR2 SMNVEV (reference sequence). Trimming shortened V by 0 bases and J by 5 bases, and 14 bases separated the two germline ends. The CDR3 runs 16 residues. Here the CDR3 reads CASSLSGRQNNNEQFF. The DNA for the CDR3 is TGTGCCAGCAGTTTATCGGGGCGACAAAATAACAATGAGCAGTTCTTC.

The V gene is TRBV5-1, the J gene TRBJ1-1; D may be TRBD1 (6 bases). The length of the CDR3 is 14 residues. The V gene lost 5 bases and the J gene lost 4 bases, with 15 bases spanning the gap. In germline, CDR1 is SGHRS, CDR2 YFSETQ. DNA for the CDR3: TGCGCCAGCAGAGGGCAGGGGTCGAGCACTGAAGCTTTCTTT. Translated: CASRGQGSSTEAFF. Complete variable domain (other parts from reference TRBV5-1 and TRBJ1-1): KAGVTQTPRYLIKTRGQQVTLSCSPISGHRSVSWYQQTPGQGLQFLFEYFSETQRNKGNFPGRFSGRQFSNSRSEMNVSTLELGDSALYLCASRGQGSSTEAFFGQGTRLTVV.

This clone has a handful of counts. This chain connects TRBV9 to TRBJ2-1; 10 positions agree with TRBD2. The trim removed 0 bases at V and 5 bases at J, leaving 11 bases unmatched. The CDR3 has 18 amino acids. In germline, CDR1 is SGDLS, CDR2 YYNGEE. This chain's CDR3 is CASSVGLAGDLLNNEQFF. The CDR3 DNA follows: TGTGCCAGCAGCGTAGGTCTAGCGGGAGATCTTCTCAACAATGAGCAGTTCTTC.

The rearrangement joins TRBV9 to TRBJ2-2; the D gene is possibly TRBD1 (7 bases). The CDR3 spans 15 residues. V gave up 3 bases and J gave up 1 base, with 10 bases separating them. The germline V gene has CDR1 SGDLS and CDR2 YYNGEE. CDR3 nucleotides: TGTGCCAGCAGCGCAGGGGGGCAGAACACCGGGGAGCTGTTTTTT. This sequence encodes CASSAGGQNTGELFF.

The CDR3 here is CAWSAYGFGEQFF. CDR3 DNA sequence: TGTGCCTGGAGTGCGTATGGGTTCGGGGAGCAGTTCTTC. This sequence joins TRBV30 and TRBJ2-1, with D unclear. Germline values: CDR1 GTSNPN, CDR2 SVGIG (reference sequence). CDR3 length: 13 residues. With 1 base removed from V and 10 bases from J, the gap between germline ends came to 14 bases.

This chain uses TRBV29-1 with TRBJ1-5, with TRBD1 matching 7 bases. The J segment lost 7 bases and the V segment lost 2 bases, leaving 2 bases of the junction unmatched. The CDR3 has 12 residues. The germline CDR1 and CDR2 sequences are SQVTM and ANQGSEA. CDR3 bases: TGCAGCGTTGAATCAGGGGGGCAGCCCCAGCATTTT. Translating it yields CSVESGGQPQHF.

This clone was seen once. V is TRBV9 and J is TRBJ2-2; 8 bases map to TRBD2. V dropped 0 bases and J dropped 3; count of bases not matched to a gene: 4. The CDR3 spans 16 residues. Germline V gene sequence: CDR1 SGDLS, CDR2 YYNGEE. The CDR3 DNA is TGTGCCAGCAGCGTAGAAGCGGGAGCGTACACCGGGGAGCTGTTTTTT. As protein: CASSVEAGAYTGELFF.

This chain joins TRBV7-6 and TRBJ1-1, with 11 bases that match TRBD1. Germline V CDR1 and CDR2: SGHVS, FNYEAQ. V lost 1 base, J lost 4 bases, and 2 bases stayed unmatched. The CDR3 extends over 15 amino acids. The CDR3 loop is CASSLEGQGGTEAFF. The CDR3 DNA reads as TGTGCCAGCAGCTTAGAGGGACAGGGGGGCACTGAAGCTTTCTTT. Full variable domain (remainder filled in from reference TRBV7-6 and TRBJ1-1): GAGVSQSPRYKVTKRGQDVALRCDPISGHVSLYWYRQALGQGPEFLTYFNYEAQQDKSGLPNDRFSAERPEGSISTLTIQRTEQRDSAMYRCASSLEGQGGTEAFFGQGTRLTVV.

The sample holds one count of this clone. The chain recombines TRBV5-6 with TRBJ2-3, with 7 bases fitting TRBD2. The CDR3 is 15 amino acids. CDR1 is SGHDT, CDR2 YYEEEE, per germline. Germline trimming cut 4 bases from V and 7 bases from J; bases unmatched to any gene: 12. The CDR3 loop is CASSPLGGDLNTQYF. The CDR3 DNA follows: TGTGCCAGCAGCCCCCTGGGGGGGGATCTAAATACGCAGTATTTT.

The rearrangement joins TRBV4-1 to TRBJ1-3; perhaps TRBD1 as D (5 bases). The V gene's germline CDR1 is MGHRA and CDR2 YSYEKL. The CDR3 is 15 residues long. V shed 6 bases and J shed 4 bases, with 16 bases lying between them. CDR3 in amino acids: CASSPLQGAGNTIYF. CDR3 sequence (DNA): TGCGCCAGCAGTCCCTTGCAGGGCGCGGGAAACACCATATATTTT.

V and J are TRBV3-1 (or the pseudogene TRBV3-2) and TRBJ2-1; 8 positions match TRBD1. CDR1 and CDR2 (germline): LGHDT, YNNKEL (reference sequence). CDR3 length: 15 amino acids. Losses at the gene ends were 1 base for V and 6 bases for J; bases not matched to a gene: 5. The chain's CDR3 is CASSQGQGIVNEQFF. Here the CDR3 DNA reads TGTGCCAGCAGCCAAGGACAGGGGATTGTCAATGAGCAGTTCTTC.

V and J are TRBV11-3 and TRBJ2-7; a possible D gene is TRBD2 (6 bases). CDR1 SGHNT and CDR2 YENEEA come from the germline V gene. V was shortened by 0 bases and J by 1 base, with 13 bases between the two germline ends. This CDR3 is 16 amino acids long. The CDR3 bases are TGTGCCAGCAGCTTAGACTACGGGGGTAATTCCTACGAGCAGTACTTC. Translated, it gives CASSLDYGGNSYEQYF.

This chain connects TRBV7-3 to TRBJ2-1, with 10 bases fitting TRBD2. V dropped 2 bases and J dropped 8; count of bases not matched to a gene: 12. The CDR3 has 17 residues. Germline loops: CDR1 SGHTA, CDR2 FQGTGA. The CDR3 sequence: CASSLLPNSGGAHEQFF. The CDR3, as DNA: TGTGCCAGCAGCTTACTCCCGAACAGCGGGGGGGCCCATGAGCAGTTCTTC.

For the CDR3, the DNA is TGTGCCAGCAGCGCACCAGGGGGCCACCAGCCCCAGCATTTT. As protein: CASSAPGGHQPQHF. The genes are TRBV7-3 and TRBJ1-5; 8 nucleotides align to TRBD1. The ends lost 5 bases at V and 7 bases at J; junction bases unmatched: 7. The germline gives CDR1 SGHTA, CDR2 FQGTGA. There are 14 residues in the CDR3.

The rearrangement uses TRBV11-2 and TRBJ1-2, with 8 bases aligning to TRBD1. The J segment lost 8 bases and the V segment lost 6 bases, leaving 8 bases of the junction unmatched. The germline CDR1 and CDR2 sequences are SGHAT and FQNNGV. The CDR3 contains 13 residues. CDR3 DNA sequence: TGTGCCAGCAGACAGGGGGGTTGGGAGGGCTACACCTTC. Protein product: CASRQGGWEGYTF. Using reference TRBV11-2 and TRBJ1-2 for the parts outside the CDR3, the full variable domain is EAGVAQSPRYKIIEKRQSVAFWCNPISGHATLYWYQQILGQGPKLLIQFQNNGVVDDSQLPKDRFSAERLKGVDSTLKIQPAKLEDSAVYLCASRQGGWEGYTFGSGTRLTVV.

This clone has just one count. The chain carries TRBV10-3 and TRBJ1-1; D perhaps matches TRBD1 (5 bases). Trimming removed 11 bases from V and 1 base from J, with 14 bases in between. Germline CDR1 ENHRY, CDR2 SYGVKD. The length of the CDR3 is 13 residues. The DNA of the CDR3 is TGTGCCTCCACCCGCAGGGAGAACACTGAAGCTTTCTTT. Its translation is CASTRRENTEAFF.

The CDR3 DNA is TGTGCCAGCAGTTTGGGACTAGCCCTCCCCTACGAGCAGTACTTC. Protein product: CASSLGLALPYEQYF. The J gene is TRBJ2-7, the V gene TRBV28; 9 bases are a match to TRBD2. After removal of 3 bases from V and 2 bases from J, the junction contained 5 bases not matched to a gene. There are 15 residues in the CDR3. From germline, CDR1 is MDHEN and CDR2 SYDVKM.